This T cell receptor (beta chain) was observed in a study of T cells in Graves' hyperthyroidism and ophthalmopathy. Study information: Peripheral blood draws took place at initial diagnosis, ahead of any treatment.

This CDR3 is 15 amino acids long. V was clipped by 0 bases and J by 4 bases, with 10 bases between them. Per the germline V gene, CDR1 is KGHSH and CDR2 is LQKENI. The source material, RNA transcripts, was used to amplify TCR beta CDR3 regions. First-round RT-PCR with HTBI primers amplified the TCR CDR3 region. TCRdb independently ran MiXCR on the multiplex PCR reads; one entry per CDR3 protein. The table has 360,000 or so distinct CDR3 sequences, roughly 15% seen once. This clonotype was seen only a few times. A much larger clone sits a single nucleotide away, making a read error possible. The sequence came from a woman aged 60-70 years with Graves' ophthalmopathy. The rearrangement joins TRBV18 to TRBJ2-1; maybe TRBD2 (6 bases). Specimen: blood. Here the CDR3 reads CASSPPVAGYNEQFF. The CDR3 DNA reads as TGTGCCAGCTCACCACCGGTTGCGGGGTACAATGAGCAGTTCTTC.